This paragraph covers one T cell receptor (beta chain) sequence. The antigen remains unidentified. The repertoire was sequenced with immunoSEQ multiplex PCR; TCRdb's copy has only in-frame clones and lacks some. The sample carries roughly 30,000 clones, around nine tenths recorded once. The sample originates from a study of OX40 agonist ivuxolimab in advanced cancers. Overall study findings and caveats: Compared with CD4+, CD8+ T cells on average had more expanded clones. Normalized expansion of T-cell clones was also low for some nonresponders.

Sampled blood was obtained at baseline, cycle 4 day 1, and cycle 7 day 1. The CDR3 contains 15 residues. The V gene end was trimmed by 0 bases and the J gene end by 6 bases; junction bases not matched to a gene: 4. Germline V CDR1 and CDR2: SGHAT, FQNNGV. The chain recombines TRBV11-2 with TRBJ2-1; TRBD2 agrees at 8 bases. Material: CD4+ or CD8+ T cells sorted from blood, obtained in a trial of the OX40 agonist ivuxolimab. The origin of this receptor is an adult with an advanced solid tumor such as melanoma, head and neck, liver or kidney cancer. The CDR3 protein is CASSLDWTSFNEQFF. In DNA form, the CDR3 reads TGTGCCAGCAGCTTAGATTGGACTAGCTTCAATGAGCAGTTCTTC.